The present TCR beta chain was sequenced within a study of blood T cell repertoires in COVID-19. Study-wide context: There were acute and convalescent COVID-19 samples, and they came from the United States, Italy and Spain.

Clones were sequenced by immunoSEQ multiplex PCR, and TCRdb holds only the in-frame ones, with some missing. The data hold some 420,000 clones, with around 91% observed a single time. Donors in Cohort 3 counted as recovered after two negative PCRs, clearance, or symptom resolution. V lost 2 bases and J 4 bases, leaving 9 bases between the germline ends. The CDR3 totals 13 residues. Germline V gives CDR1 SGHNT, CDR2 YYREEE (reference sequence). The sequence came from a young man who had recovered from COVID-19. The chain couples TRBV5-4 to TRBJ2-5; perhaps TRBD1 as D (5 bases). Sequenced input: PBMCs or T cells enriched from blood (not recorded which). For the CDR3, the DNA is TGTGCCAGCAGCTTCAAGGGGCGAGAGACCCAGTACTTC. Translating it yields CASSFKGRETQYF.